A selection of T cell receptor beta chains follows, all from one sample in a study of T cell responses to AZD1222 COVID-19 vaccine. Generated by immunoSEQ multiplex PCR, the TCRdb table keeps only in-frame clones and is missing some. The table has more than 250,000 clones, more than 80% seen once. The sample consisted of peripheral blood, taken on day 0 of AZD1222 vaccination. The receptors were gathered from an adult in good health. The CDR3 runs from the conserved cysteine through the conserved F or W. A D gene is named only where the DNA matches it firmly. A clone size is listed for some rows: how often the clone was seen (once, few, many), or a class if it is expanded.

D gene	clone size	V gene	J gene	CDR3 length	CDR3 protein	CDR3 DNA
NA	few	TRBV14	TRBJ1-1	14	CASSPLSTAPLAFF	TGTGCCAGCAGCCCACTGTCGACAGCCCCTCTTGCTTTCTTT
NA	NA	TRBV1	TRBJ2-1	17	CTSSQDSEASGATGQFF	TGCACCAGCAGCCAAGATAGTGAGGCTAGCGGGGCTACGGGGCAGTTCTTC
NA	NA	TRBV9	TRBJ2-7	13	CASSAGRGHEQYF	TGTGCCAGCAGTGCCGGGCGGGGCCACGAGCAGTACTTC
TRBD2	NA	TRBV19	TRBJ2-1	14	CASEAGGIFNEQFF	TGTGCCAGTGAAGCGGGAGGTATTTTCAATGAGCAGTTCTTC
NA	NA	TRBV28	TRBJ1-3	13	CASRRGAGNTIYF	TGTGCCAGCAGAAGAGGAGCTGGAAACACCATATATTTT
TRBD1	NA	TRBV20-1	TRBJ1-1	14	CSASRAGGNTEAFF	TGCAGTGCTAGTCGTGCAGGGGGGAACACTGAAGCTTTCTTT
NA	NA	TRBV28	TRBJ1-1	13	CASSLGVRTEAFF	TGTGCCAGCAGTTTAGGGGTGCGGACTGAAGCTTTCTTT
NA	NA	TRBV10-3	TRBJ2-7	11	CAMRDSYEQYF	TGTGCCATGCGGGACTCCTACGAGCAGTACTTC
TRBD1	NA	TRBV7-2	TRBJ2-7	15	CASSPGGTGYYEQYF	TGTGCCAGCAGCCCAGGGGGGACAGGTTACTACGAGCAGTACTTC
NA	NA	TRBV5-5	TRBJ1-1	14	CASSSRPMNTEAFF	TGTGCCAGCAGCTCGAGACCCATGAACACTGAAGCTTTCTTT
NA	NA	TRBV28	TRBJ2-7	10	CASSFNEQYF	TGTGCCAGCAGTTTCAACGAGCAGTACTTC
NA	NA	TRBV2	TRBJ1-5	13	CASRMRGDQPQHF	TGTGCCAGCAGGATGAGGGGGGATCAGCCCCAGCATTTT
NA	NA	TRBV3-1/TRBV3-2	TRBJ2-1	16	CASSQDHRGASREQFF	TGTGCCAGCAGCCAAGATCATAGGGGCGCGTCGCGTGAGCAGTTCTTC
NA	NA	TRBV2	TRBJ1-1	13	CASNREVLTEAFF	TGTGCCAGTAACAGGGAAGTTTTGACTGAAGCTTTCTTT
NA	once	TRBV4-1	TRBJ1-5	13	CASSRLIREPQHF	TGCGCCAGCAGCCGCCTTATACGGGAGCCCCAGCATTTT
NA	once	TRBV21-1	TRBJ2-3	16	CASSLIQGLSTDTQYF	TGTGCCAGCAGCTTAATACAGGGGTTGAGCACAGATACGCAGTATTTT
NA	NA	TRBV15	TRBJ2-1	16	CATSRDLGYSGNEQFF	TGTGCCACCAGCAGAGATTTGGGGTACTCGGGCAATGAGCAGTTCTTC
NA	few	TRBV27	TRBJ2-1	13	CASRPTGDNEQFF	TGTGCCAGCAGGCCGACAGGAGACAATGAGCAGTTCTTC
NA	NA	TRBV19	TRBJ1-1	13	CASSMTGPTEAFF	TGTGCCAGTAGTATGACGGGTCCCACTGAAGCTTTCTTT
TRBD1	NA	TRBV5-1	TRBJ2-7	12	CASSPGQGEQYF	TGCGCCAGCAGCCCGGGACAGGGCGAGCAGTACTTC
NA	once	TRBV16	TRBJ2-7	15	CASSPVRDTSYEQYF	TGTGCCAGCAGCCCAGTTCGGGACACCAGCTACGAGCAGTACTTC
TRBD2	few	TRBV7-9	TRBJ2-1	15	CASSLGTSGKNEQFF	TGTGCCAGCAGCTTAGGGACTAGCGGGAAGAATGAGCAGTTCTTC
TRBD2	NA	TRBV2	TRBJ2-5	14	CASTGTSAEETQYF	TGTGCCAGCACTGGGACTAGCGCAGAAGAGACCCAGTACTTC
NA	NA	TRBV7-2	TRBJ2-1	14	CASSPDGLHNEQFF	TGTGCCAGCAGCCCCGACGGGCTCCACAATGAGCAGTTCTTC